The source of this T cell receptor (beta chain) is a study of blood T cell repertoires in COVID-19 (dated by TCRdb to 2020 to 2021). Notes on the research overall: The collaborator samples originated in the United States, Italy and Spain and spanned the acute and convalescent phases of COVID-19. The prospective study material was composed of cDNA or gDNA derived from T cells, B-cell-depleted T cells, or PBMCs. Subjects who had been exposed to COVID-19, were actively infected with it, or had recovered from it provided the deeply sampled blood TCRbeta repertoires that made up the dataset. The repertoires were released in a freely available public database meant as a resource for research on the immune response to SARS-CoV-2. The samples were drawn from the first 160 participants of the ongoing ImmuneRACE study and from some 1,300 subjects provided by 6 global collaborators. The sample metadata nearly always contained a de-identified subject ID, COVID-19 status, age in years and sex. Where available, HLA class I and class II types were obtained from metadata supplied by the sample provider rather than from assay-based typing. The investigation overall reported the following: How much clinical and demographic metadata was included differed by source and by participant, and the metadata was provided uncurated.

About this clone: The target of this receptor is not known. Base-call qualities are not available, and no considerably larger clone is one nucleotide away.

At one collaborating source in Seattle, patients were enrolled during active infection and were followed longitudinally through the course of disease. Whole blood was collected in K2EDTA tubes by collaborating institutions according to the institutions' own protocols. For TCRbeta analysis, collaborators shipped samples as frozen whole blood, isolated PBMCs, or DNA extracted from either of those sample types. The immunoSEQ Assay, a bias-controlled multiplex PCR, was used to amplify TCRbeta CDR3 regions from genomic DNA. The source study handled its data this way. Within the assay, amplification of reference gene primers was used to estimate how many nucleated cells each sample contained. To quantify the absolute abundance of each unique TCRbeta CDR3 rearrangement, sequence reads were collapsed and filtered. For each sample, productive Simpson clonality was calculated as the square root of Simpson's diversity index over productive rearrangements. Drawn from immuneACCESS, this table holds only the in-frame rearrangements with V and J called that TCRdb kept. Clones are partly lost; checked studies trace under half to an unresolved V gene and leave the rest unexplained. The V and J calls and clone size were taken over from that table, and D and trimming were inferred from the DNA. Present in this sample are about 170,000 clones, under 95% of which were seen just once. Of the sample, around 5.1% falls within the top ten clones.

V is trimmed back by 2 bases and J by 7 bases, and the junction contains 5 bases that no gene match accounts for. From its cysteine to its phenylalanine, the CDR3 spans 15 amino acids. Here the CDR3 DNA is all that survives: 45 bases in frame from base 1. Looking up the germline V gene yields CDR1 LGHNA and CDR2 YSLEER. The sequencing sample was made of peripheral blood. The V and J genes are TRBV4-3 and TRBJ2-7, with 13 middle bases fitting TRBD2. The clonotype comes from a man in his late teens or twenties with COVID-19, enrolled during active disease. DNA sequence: TGCGCCAGCAGCCAAACGGGACTAGCGGGGAGGGAGCAGTACTTC. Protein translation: CASSQTGLAGREQYF.